The rows below give T cell receptor beta chains drawn from one sample of a study of shared clonotypes between healthy human individuals. The method was immunoSEQ multiplex PCR; TCRdb's version includes in-frame clones alone and lacks a portion of them. The sample has 400,000 to 600,000 clones; 95% to 96% are singletons. The source material was naive CD4+ T cells sorted from blood. The source is a woman in her twenties or thirties in good health. CDR3s include the opening cysteine and the closing phenylalanine or tryptophan. The D gene is left open where the match is weak. Rows may omit the clone size; those that give it use once, few, many or a size class.

-	-	TRBV4-2	TRBJ2-7	CASSQVSLTTYEQYF	TGTGCCAGCAGCCAAGTTTCACTTACCACCTACGAGCAGTACTTC
TRBD2	-	TRBV27	TRBJ2-3	CASRRTSGRLVADTQYF	TGTGCCAGCAGAAGAACTAGCGGGAGATTGGTGGCAGATACGCAGTATTTT
TRBD2	-	TRBV7-2	TRBJ2-7	CASSLYAGGEQYF	TGTGCCAGCAGCTTATACGCGGGAGGTGAGCAGTACTTC
-	-	TRBV29-1	TRBJ2-5	CSVEFDRKETQYF	TGCAGCGTTGAATTTGATAGAAAAGAGACCCAGTACTTC
-	-	TRBV5-1	TRBJ2-1	CASSTRGASVEQFF	TGCGCCAGCAGCACCCGAGGGGCCTCGGTCGAGCAGTTCTTC
TRBD1	-	TRBV18	TRBJ2-5	CASWGTVPLLPYF	TGTGCCAGCTGGGGGACAGTTCCCCTCCTGCCGTACTTC
-	-	TRBV4-2	TRBJ2-1	CASSQENFYNEQFF	TGTGCCAGCAGCCAAGAGAATTTCTACAATGAGCAGTTCTTC
-	-	TRBV4-3	TRBJ2-5	CAVLETQYF	TGCGCCGTTTTGGAGACCCAGTACTTC
TRBD2	once	TRBV9	TRBJ2-3	CASSVGTSGRRTDTQYF	TGTGCCAGCAGCGTAGGGACTAGCGGGAGGCGCACAGATACGCAGTATTTT
-	-	TRBV19	TRBJ1-1	CASGVTRGEAFF	TGTGCCAGTGGAGTGACAAGAGGTGAAGCTTTCTTT
TRBD1	-	TRBV5-1	TRBJ2-3	CASSFGQGTTDTQYF	TGCGCCAGCAGCTTCGGACAGGGGACAACAGATACGCAGTATTTT